The 17 T cell receptor beta chains in this list originate from one sample, sequenced in a study of blood T cell repertoires in COVID-19. Repertoires were generated with immunoSEQ multiplex PCR, while TCRdb's copy carries only in-frame clones and drops some. This sample has hundreds of thousands of clones, with roughly 85% found just once. The sequenced material came from peripheral blood. Receptors were obtained from a human donor in a cohort sampled during active COVID-19.

The rearrangement uses TRBV24-1 and TRBJ1-1; TRBD1 matches 10 bases. V trimming: 2 bases; J trimming: 3 bases; junction bases outside the gene matches: 8. CDR3 length: 17 amino acids. Germline V gene sequence: CDR1 KGHDR, CDR2 SFDVKD. In DNA, the CDR3 is TGTGCCACCAGTGATTCGGGACAGGGGACCCAAGACACTGAAGCTTTCTTT. The encoded protein is CATSDSGQGTQDTEAFF.

J is TRBJ2-1 and V is TRBV2; TRBD1 matches at 9 bases. The trim removed 2 bases at V and 6 bases at J, leaving 5 bases unmatched. CDR1 SNHLY and CDR2 FYNNEI come from the germline V gene. The CDR3 length is 15 residues. The CDR3, as DNA: TGTGCCAGCAGTGAATACAGGGGGCTGGCCAATGAGCAGTTCTTC. The encoded protein is CASSEYRGLANEQFF.

V is TRBV5-1 and J is TRBJ2-7; TRBD1 aligns across 11 bases. With 3 bases clipped from V and 7 bases from J, the junction kept 12 bases outside the gene matches. Per germline, CDR1 SGHRS and CDR2 YFSETQ. There are 16 residues in the CDR3. Written as DNA, the CDR3 is TGCGCCAGCAGCTCCACTGGGACAGGGGGTTCGAAAGAGCAGTACTTC. Its translation is CASSSTGTGGSKEQYF.

The chain recombines TRBV6-6 with TRBJ2-2; 8 bases agree with TRBD2. The length of the CDR3 is 18 residues. The J segment lost 4 bases and the V segment lost 5 bases, leaving 15 bases of the junction unmatched. Germline values: CDR1 MNHNY, CDR2 SVGAGI (reference sequence). The CDR3 nucleotides read TGTGCCAGCAGTCCCGCTCTTGGGCGGGGGGTGGGCACCGGGGAGCTGTTTTTT. Amino acids: CASSPALGRGVGTGELFF.

V and J are TRBV4-1 and TRBJ2-6; no reliable D call. The germline V gene has CDR1 MGHRA and CDR2 YSYEKL. Deletions cut 0 bases from V and 0 bases from J, with 9 bases between. This CDR3 comprises 17 residues. CDR3 region: CASSQDPPVSGANVLTF. In nucleotides, the CDR3 is TGCGCCAGCAGCCAAGATCCACCGGTCTCTGGGGCCAACGTCCTGACTTTC.

The CDR3 DNA sequence: TGCGCCAGCAGCCCTTATGGCGCGGGGGGCCTTGGCGGGGAGCTGTTTTTT. Protein product: CASSPYGAGGLGGELFF. The chain employs TRBV5-1 and TRBJ2-2, with 8 bases lining up with TRBD2. The CDR3 consists of 17 residues. The V gene's germline CDR1 is SGHRS and CDR2 YFSETQ. The trim removed 4 bases at V and 7 bases at J, leaving 15 bases unmatched.

This CDR3 reads CASRTGDRGHPDTQYF. The CDR3 region has the DNA TGTGCCAGCAGGACCGGGGACAGGGGACACCCAGATACGCAGTATTTT. This sequence joins TRBV5-6 and TRBJ2-3; TRBD1 matches at 10 bases. Germline-derived CDR1 and CDR2 are SGHDT and YYEEEE. Unmatched junction bases numbered 10, after V lost 5 bases and J lost 4 bases. The CDR3 runs to 16 residues. Full variable domain (remainder filled in from reference TRBV5-6 and TRBJ2-3): DAGVTQSPTHLIKTRGQQVTLRCSPKSGHDTVSWYQQALGQGPQFIFQYYEEEERQRGNFPDRFSGHQFPNYSSELNVNALLLGDSALYLCASRTGDRGHPDTQYFGPGTRLTVL.

This chain links TRBV19 with TRBJ2-3; D may be TRBD2 (5 bases). Germline CDR1 LNHDA, CDR2 SQIVND (reference sequence). There are 13 residues in the CDR3. Deletions cut 6 bases from V and 3 bases from J, with 10 bases between. The CDR3 sequence is CASRLGVTDTQYF. As DNA, the CDR3 is TGTGCCAGTAGGCTCGGGGTTACAGATACGCAGTATTTT.

The gene calls are TRBV10-2 and TRBJ1-5, with a possible D match to TRBD1 (5 bases). The CDR3 extends over 16 amino acids. The V and J ends lost 7 bases and 0 bases respectively, with 16 bases between them. The V gene's germline CDR1 is WSHSY and CDR2 SAAADI. CDR3 region: CASIAGTTDSNQPQHF. The CDR3 DNA sequence: TGCGCCAGCATTGCCGGGACTACAGATAGCAATCAGCCCCAGCATTTT.

The chain recombines TRBV7-2 with TRBJ1-1; the D gene is possibly TRBD1 (5 bases). The ends were cut back, 5 bases at V and 7 bases at J, with 14 bases in the middle. CDR1 and CDR2 from the germline V gene are SGHTA and FQGNSA. The CDR3 runs to 13 residues. The CDR3 sequence: CASSRGGTGEAFF. The CDR3 coding sequence is TGTGCCAGCAGCCGGGGGGGAACAGGTGAAGCTTTCTTT.

This sequence joins TRBV30 and TRBJ1-5; 10 positions agree with TRBD1. The V segment lost 2 bases and the J segment 4 bases; nucleotides outside the gene matches: 2. Germline V gene lookup returns CDR1 GTSNPN and CDR2 SVGIG (reference sequence). This CDR3 is built from 14 residues. CDR3 loop: CAWSRTGGNQPQHF. In DNA, the CDR3 is TGTGCCTGGAGTAGGACAGGGGGAAATCAGCCCCAGCATTTT. The full variable domain, rest sourced from reference TRBV30 and TRBJ1-5, is SQTIHQWPATLVQPVGSPLSLECTVEGTSNPNLYWYRQAAGRGLQLLFYSVGIGQISSEVPQNLSASRPQDRQFILSSKKLLLSDSGFYLCAWSRTGGNQPQHFGDGTRLSIL.

The chain carries TRBV5-6 and TRBJ1-2; TRBD1 is a possible D gene (5 bases). Germline V gene sequence: CDR1 SGHDT, CDR2 YYEEEE. The CDR3 covers 16 residues. V was cut by 4 bases and J by 4 bases, with 20 bases left in between. The CDR3 DNA sequence: TGTGCCAGCAGCCCACTGACGACAGATCAAAGCTATGGCTACACCTTC. Protein product: CASSPLTTDQSYGYTF.

The chain joins TRBV10-1 to TRBJ2-7; maybe TRBD1 (5 bases). Trimming cost V 3 bases and J 6 bases, with 12 bases left between them. The germline V gene has CDR1 WNHNN and CDR2 SYGVQD (reference sequence). The CDR3 covers 13 residues. Written as DNA, the CDR3 is TGCGCCAGCAGTGAAGTCGACAGCTCCGAGCAGTACTTC. Its protein is CASSEVDSSEQYF.

V usage is TRBV7-9 and J usage is TRBJ2-3; tentatively, D is TRBD1 (6 bases). The V gene lost 5 bases and the J gene lost 3 bases, with 18 bases spanning the gap. The CDR3 is 16 residues long. CDR1 is SEHNR, CDR2 FQNEAQ, per germline (reference sequence). As DNA, the CDR3 is TGTGCCAGCAGCAAGGGCCCAGGGGTTTCGACAGATACGCAGTATTTT. Its translation is CASSKGPGVSTDTQYF.

J is TRBJ2-3 and V is TRBV30; D is uncertain. Trimming stripped 1 base from V and 2 bases from J, with 7 bases between. Germline-derived CDR1 and CDR2 are GTSNPN and SVGIG (reference sequence). This CDR3 is 13 amino acids long. The CDR3 region has the DNA TGTGCCTGGAGTGGAGGCTTCACAGATACGCAGTATTTT. It translates to CAWSGGFTDTQYF.

The CDR3 nucleotides are TGTGCCAGCAGCCAAGTTTTAGGGGAGCTGTTTTTT. This codes for CASSQVLGELFF. The V call is TRBV3-1 (or the pseudogene TRBV3-2), the J call TRBJ2-2; D is ambiguous. V was clipped by 1 base and J by 8 bases, with 5 bases between them. The CDR3 totals 12 residues. The germline CDR1 and CDR2 sequences are LGHDT and YNNKEL (reference sequence).

J is TRBJ1-3 and V is TRBV30; TRBD1 is a possible D gene (5 bases). The germline CDR1 and CDR2 sequences are GTSNPN and SVGIG (reference sequence). Trimming left V 5 bases short and J 1 base short, with 9 bases between. The CDR3 runs to 13 residues. The CDR3 region has the DNA TGTGCCTGGTCGGACATTTCTGGAAACACCATATATTTT. It codes for CAWSDISGNTIYF.